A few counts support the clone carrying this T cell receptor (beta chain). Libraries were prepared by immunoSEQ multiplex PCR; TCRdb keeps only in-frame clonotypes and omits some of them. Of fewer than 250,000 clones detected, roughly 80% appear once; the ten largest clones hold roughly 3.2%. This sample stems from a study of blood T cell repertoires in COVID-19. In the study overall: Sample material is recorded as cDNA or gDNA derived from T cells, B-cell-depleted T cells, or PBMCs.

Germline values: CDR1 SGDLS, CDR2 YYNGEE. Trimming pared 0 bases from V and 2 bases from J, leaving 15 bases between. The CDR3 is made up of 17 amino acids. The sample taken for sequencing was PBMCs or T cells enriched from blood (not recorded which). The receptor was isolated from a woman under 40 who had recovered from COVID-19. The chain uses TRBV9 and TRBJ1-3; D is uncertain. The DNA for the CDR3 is TGTGCCAGCAGCGTAGACCAGGTTGCTTTACCTGGAAACACCATATATTTT. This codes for CASSVDQVALPGNTIYF.